The next 20 T cell receptor beta chains were all read from a single sample in a study of control samples from healthy donors and cancer patients. The data were produced by immunoSEQ multiplex PCR, yet TCRdb's version contains in-frame clones alone and is incomplete. The table has over 150,000 clones, roughly 94% seen once. Sequenced sample: PBMCs. These receptors all come from a man aged 55 to 70 with colorectal cancer.

The genes are TRBV2 and TRBJ2-3; D not resolved. This CDR3 comprises 13 residues. Germline CDR1 and CDR2: SNHLY and FYNNEI. V was trimmed by 1 base and J by 2 bases, leaving 4 bases between them. The CDR3 DNA sequence: TGTGCCAGCAGTGAAGAGGTCACAGATACGCAGTATTTT. It is translated as CASSEEVTDTQYF.

The rearrangement joins TRBV12-3 or TRBV12-4 to TRBJ1-1, with D possibly being TRBD1 (6 bases). CDR3 size: 13 residues. Trimming stripped 7 bases from V and 1 base from J, with 10 bases between. Here the CDR3 DNA reads TGTGCCAGCACACGACAGGCGAACACTGAAGCTTTCTTT. It specifies CASTRQANTEAFF.

The chain links TRBV6-5 to TRBJ1-1; 7 bases align to TRBD1. The V segment lost 6 bases and the J segment 5 bases; nucleotides outside the gene matches: 6. The CDR3 is 13 residues long. Per the germline V gene, CDR1 is MNHEY and CDR2 is SVGAGI. DNA of the CDR3: TGTGCCAGCAGGCACAGGGGAGGTACTGAAGCTTTCTTT. Protein product: CASRHRGGTEAFF.

Turning to this clone: A junction boundary mismatches the germline segment, possibly from a read error. The chain links TRBV18 to TRBJ2-3; D remains unclear. CDR1 KGHSH and CDR2 LQKENI come from the germline V gene. The length of the CDR3 is 13 residues. The CDR3 nucleotides read TGTGCCAGCCCACCAAAGGAGTCAGATACGCAGTATTTT. Its translation: CASPPKESDTQYF. Complete variable domain (other parts from reference TRBV18 and TRBJ2-3): NAGVMQNPRHLVRRRGQEARLRCSPMKGHSHVYWYRQLPEEGLKFMVYLQKENIIDESGMPKERFSAEFPKEGPSILRIQQVVRGDSAAYFCASPPKESDTQYFGPGTRLTVL.

The chain links TRBV18 to TRBJ1-6, with 9 bases aligning to TRBD1. The germline V gene has CDR1 KGHSH and CDR2 LQKENI. V shed 3 bases and J 6 bases; nucleotides not matched to a gene: 6. This CDR3 contains 16 residues. CDR3 sequence reads: CASSPTGTGSNSPLHF. CDR3 bases: TGTGCCAGCTCACCTACCGGGACAGGGTCTAATTCACCCCTCCACTTT.

The V gene is TRBV5-6, the J gene TRBJ1-1; tentatively, D is TRBD1 (5 bases). Germline values: CDR1 SGHDT, CDR2 YYEEEE. The CDR3 is made up of 14 amino acids. Trimming removed 3 bases at V and 1 base at J, with 10 bases between. The CDR3 sequence: CASSSPGWNTEAFF. The CDR3 coding sequence is TGTGCCAGCAGCTCACCAGGGTGGAACACTGAAGCTTTCTTT.

This chain uses TRBV19 with TRBJ2-7; no firm D call. The CDR3 extends over 15 amino acids. V lost 1 base to trimming and J lost 3 bases, with 13 bases between them. Germline assignment: CDR1 LNHDA and CDR2 SQIVND (reference sequence). The CDR3, as DNA: TGTGCCAGTAGTATAGCGTCCCAGAGCCGCTACGAGCAGTACTTC. Translated: CASSIASQSRYEQYF.

This chain joins TRBV6-5 and TRBJ1-6, with D unclear. The CDR3 is 15 amino acids. The ends were cut back, 6 bases at V and 9 bases at J, with 18 bases in the middle. The germline V gene has CDR1 MNHEY and CDR2 SVGAGI. DNA of the CDR3: TGTGCCAGCAGAGACGGGAGCCCTTGGGGTTCACCCCTCCACTTT. It is translated as CASRDGSPWGSPLHF.

The genes are TRBV29-1 and TRBJ1-5; TRBD1 matches 7 bases. The V gene's germline CDR1 is SQVTM and CDR2 ANQGSEA. Trimming cost V 7 bases and J 2 bases; bases outside gene matches: 14. CDR3 length: 16 amino acids. The CDR3 protein is CSGYSTGKEGNQPQHF. CDR3 nucleotide sequence: TGCAGCGGATATTCGACAGGGAAGGAGGGCAATCAGCCCCAGCATTTT.

This chain links TRBV6-2 or TRBV6-3 with TRBJ1-4; tentative D call: TRBD1 (6 bases). V was shortened by 2 bases and J by 8 bases, with 12 bases between the two germline ends. This CDR3 has 14 amino acids. Germline V lookup: CDR1 MNHEY, CDR2 SVGEGT. The CDR3 DNA reads TGTGCCAGCAGTTACGGGGGCCCGAGGGAAAAACTGTTTTTT. It is translated as CASSYGGPREKLFF.

This clone was seen a few times. V usage is TRBV5-8 and J usage is TRBJ1-1; TRBD1 might be the D (6 bases). The CDR3 has 12 amino acids. Trimming cost V 3 bases and J 10 bases, with 13 bases left between them. Germline V gene lookup returns CDR1 SGHTS and CDR2 YDEGEE. CDR3 in DNA: TGTGCCAGCAGCTACCCACAGGGAGGAGCTTTCTTT. Its translation is CASSYPQGGAFF.

The chain is built from TRBV5-1 and TRBJ2-5; tentatively, D is TRBD2 (5 bases). CDR1 is SGHRS and CDR2 is YFSETQ in the germline V gene. Trimming took 2 bases from V and 1 from J, leaving 9 bases between them. This CDR3 contains 14 residues. The CDR3 sequence: CASSFGSFQETQYF. Here the CDR3 DNA reads TGCGCCAGCAGCTTTGGGAGCTTCCAAGAGACCCAGTACTTC.

This clone was picked up one time. The CDR3 protein is CASSPRGGGAGDDINEQFF. The CDR3 DNA follows: TGTGCCAGCAGCCCCCGCGGCGGGGGGGCCGGGGATGATATCAATGAGCAGTTCTTC. The rearrangement uses TRBV9 and TRBJ2-1; 9 bases map to TRBD2. CDR3 size: 19 residues. Germline V lookup: CDR1 SGDLS, CDR2 YYNGEE. With 4 bases clipped from V and 6 bases from J, the junction kept 20 bases outside the gene matches.

CDR3 sequence reads: CASSMVLAGGQETQYF. The CDR3 DNA is TGTGCCAGTAGTATGGTGCTAGCGGGGGGGCAAGAGACCCAGTACTTC. The V and J genes are TRBV19 and TRBJ2-5, with 12 positions matching TRBD2. With V trimmed by 3 bases and J by 2 bases, 4 bases remained unmatched. The CDR3 is made up of 16 amino acids. CDR1 is LNHDA and CDR2 is SQIVND in the germline V gene (reference sequence).

This chain connects TRBV6-5 to TRBJ1-2, with D possibly matching TRBD1 (5 bases). The CDR3 has 15 residues. CDR1 is MNHEY and CDR2 is SVGAGI in the germline V gene. V lost 2 bases, J lost 8 bases, and 18 bases lay in between. The CDR3 coding sequence is TGTGCCAGCAGTTACAAGCGCAGGGAGATGATCGGCTACACCTTC. It is translated as CASSYKRREMIGYTF.

This chain connects TRBV3-1 (or the pseudogene TRBV3-2) to TRBJ1-3; 7 bases fit TRBD1. The germline CDR1 and CDR2 sequences are LGHDT and YNNKEL (reference sequence). This CDR3 region has 13 residues. J lost 7 bases, V lost 1 base, and 1 base had no gene match. For the CDR3, the DNA is TGTGCCAGCAGCCAAGGGACAGGTAACACCATATATTTT. It translates to CASSQGTGNTIYF.

This clone was seen a few times. This rearrangement joins TRBV21-1 to TRBJ1-5; the table calls TRBD1, which could not be checked here. TRBV21-1 is a listed pseudogene. The length of the CDR3 is 17 residues. CDR3 sequence reads: CASSKETGRSGNQPQHF. CDR3 DNA sequence: TGTGCCAGCAGCAAAGAAACAGGGAGAAGTGGCAATCAGCCCCAGCATTTT.

The V gene is TRBV5-1, the J gene TRBJ1-1, with D perhaps TRBD1 (5 bases). This CDR3 is built from 13 residues. The germline V and J ends were trimmed by 1 base and 4 bases, with 8 bases remaining between them. CDR1 and CDR2 (germline): SGHRS, YFSETQ. CDR3 bases: TGCGCCAGCAGCTTGACCGGGACCACTGAAGCTTTCTTT. As protein: CASSLTGTTEAFF.

The rearrangement links TRBV2 to TRBJ2-5; either TRBD1 or TRBD2 may fit D (6 bases each). CDR1 is SNHLY, CDR2 FYNNEI, per germline. Trimming took off 7 bases at V and 5 bases at J, with 17 bases between the two ends. This CDR3 contains 14 residues. CDR3 loop: CASTYGTGAETQYF. CDR3 DNA sequence: TGTGCCAGCACCTACGGAACGGGGGCGGAGACCCAGTACTTC.

The V gene is TRBV5-1, the J gene TRBJ2-1, with 9 bases lining up with TRBD1. The germline CDR1 and CDR2 sequences are SGHRS and YFSETQ. CDR3 length: 14 amino acids. V lost 6 bases and J lost 4; bases outside the gene matches: 5. The CDR3 loop reads CASTRDRDYNEQFF. The CDR3 DNA reads TGCGCCAGCACCCGGGACAGGGATTACAATGAGCAGTTCTTC.